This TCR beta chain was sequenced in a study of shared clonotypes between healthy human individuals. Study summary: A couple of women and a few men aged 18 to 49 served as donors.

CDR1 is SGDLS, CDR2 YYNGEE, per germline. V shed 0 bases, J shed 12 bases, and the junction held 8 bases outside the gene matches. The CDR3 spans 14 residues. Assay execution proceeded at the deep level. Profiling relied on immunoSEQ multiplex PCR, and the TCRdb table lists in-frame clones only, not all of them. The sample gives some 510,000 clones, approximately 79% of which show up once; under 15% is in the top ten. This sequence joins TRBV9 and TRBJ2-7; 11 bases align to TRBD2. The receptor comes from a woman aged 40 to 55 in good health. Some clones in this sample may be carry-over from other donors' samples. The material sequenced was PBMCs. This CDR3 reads CASSVGNSGRALYF. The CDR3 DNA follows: TGTGCCAGCAGCGTAGGTAATAGCGGGAGGGCTTTGTACTTC.